This entry lists 16 T cell receptor beta chains sequenced from one sample in a study of Graves' ophthalmopathy and Graves' hyperthyroidism. Transcripts of RNA were the source for amplifying TCR beta CDR3 regions. In the first round, RT-PCR was carried out with HTBI primers, and a multiplex PCR formed the second round. Via MiXCR, TCRdb re-called the multiplex PCR reads, giving one row per CDR3 protein. The sample consists of 350,000 to 450,000 distinct CDR3 sequences, under 25% of them appearing once. The specimen was peripheral blood. Receptors were obtained from a woman younger than 30 with stable Graves' hyperthyroidism.

A word on this clonotype: Compared with germline, one end of the junction differs, possibly owing to a read error. This sequence joins TRBV2 and TRBJ2-4; TRBD1 matches 8 bases. Germline V gene data show CDR1 as SNHLY and CDR2 as FYNNEI. This CDR3 region has 15 residues. The CDR3 protein is CASSRQGLAKNIKYF. The CDR3 DNA is TGTGCCAGCAGTCGACAGGGGCTAGCCAAAAACATTAAGTACTTC.

This clonotype was seen ten or more times. The chain joins TRBV9 to TRBJ1-1; D is uncertain. Germline lookup yields CDR1 SGDLS and CDR2 YYNGEE. The V and J ends lost 0 bases and 4 bases respectively, with 10 bases between them. CDR3 length: 14 residues. The CDR3: CASSVAGVGTEAFF. As DNA, the CDR3 is TGTGCCAGCAGCGTAGCTGGGGTGGGCACTGAAGCTTTCTTT. Full variable domain (outside the CDR3, taken from reference TRBV9 and TRBJ1-1): DSGVTQTPKHLITATGQRVTLRCSPRSGDLSVYWYQQSLDQGLQFLIQYYNGEERAKGNILERFSAQQFPDLHSELNLSSLELGDSALYFCASSVAGVGTEAFFGQGTRLTVV.

At least ten counts were recorded for this clonotype. The rearrangement links TRBV6-4 to TRBJ2-6; D may be TRBD2 (5 bases). The length of the CDR3 is 17 residues. Germline loops: CDR1 MRHNA, CDR2 SNTAGT. V was trimmed by 10 bases and J by 0 bases, leaving 19 bases between them. The CDR3 protein is CATDTIYTSSGANVLTF. CDR3 DNA sequence: TGTGCCACCGACACCATATACACTAGCTCTGGGGCCAACGTCCTGACTTTC.

The V call is TRBV4-2, the J call TRBJ1-1; the match to TRBD1 covers 7 bases. Germline V gene sequence: CDR1 LGHNA, CDR2 YNFKEQ. J was trimmed by 3 bases and V by 0 bases; bases with no gene match: 4. The CDR3 runs 15 residues. CDR3 DNA: TGTGCCAGCAGCCAAGAAGGAACAGGGGACACTGAAGCTTTCTTT. Protein product: CASSQEGTGDTEAFF.

This clonotype was seen ten or more times. V usage is TRBV7-2 and J usage is TRBJ1-1, with 7 bases lining up with TRBD1. This CDR3 is 15 amino acids long. Germline V gene data show CDR1 as SGHTA and CDR2 as FQGNSA. The junction had 10 bases not matched to a gene; V was cut back by 4 bases and J by 5 bases. The CDR3 spells CASSSGYRGRTEAFF. The DNA of the CDR3 is TGTGCCAGCAGCTCAGGCTACAGGGGTAGAACTGAAGCTTTCTTT.

The V gene is TRBV9, the J gene TRBJ1-1; TRBD1 aligns across 8 bases. V trimming: 0 bases; J trimming: 3 bases; junction bases outside the gene matches: 4. This CDR3 is 15 amino acids long. The germline gives CDR1 SGDLS, CDR2 YYNGEE. CDR3 in amino acids: CASSVGATGDTEAFF. The CDR3 nucleotides read TGTGCCAGCAGCGTAGGCGCGACAGGGGACACTGAAGCTTTCTTT.

This clonotype came up many times. CDR3 in amino acids: CASSQDGANYGYTF. In DNA form, the CDR3 reads TGCGCCAGCAGCCAAGATGGGGCTAACTATGGCTACACCTTC. This sequence joins TRBV4-3 and TRBJ1-2; no definite D call. Germline loops: CDR1 LGHNA, CDR2 YSLEER. V lost 0 bases, J lost 0 bases, and 5 bases lay in between. This CDR3 region has 14 residues.

With respect to this clonotype: At one end, the junction sequence differs from germline, possibly due to a read error. CDR3 loop: CSARGGGAPGETQDF. For the CDR3, the DNA is TGCAGTGCTAGAGGCGGGGGGGCCCCCGGAGAGACCCAGGACTTC. The chain joins TRBV20-1 to TRBJ2-5; 9 bases fit TRBD2. This CDR3 comprises 15 residues. CDR1 and CDR2 from the germline V gene are DFQATT and SNEGSKA (reference sequence).

As concerns this clonotype: Being one base from a much bigger clone, this may be a read error. The chain recombines TRBV5-1 with TRBJ2-5, with a possible D match to TRBD1 (6 bases). The CDR3 sequence is 14 residues long. Germline CDR1 and CDR2: SGHRS and YFSETQ. CDR3 in DNA: TGCGTCAGCAGCTACGGACAGTGGTCAGAGACCCAGTACTTC. It yields the protein CVSSYGQWSETQYF.

At least ten counts were recorded for this clonotype. V is TRBV19 and J is TRBJ2-7; D ambiguous. Trimming cost V 5 bases and J 9 bases, with 17 bases left between them. Per the germline V gene, CDR1 is LNHDA and CDR2 is SQIVND (reference sequence). The CDR3 covers 13 residues. The CDR3: CASSPRTTLRQYF. The CDR3, as DNA: TGTGCCAGTAGTCCAAGGACCACTCTACGGCAGTACTTC.

Ten or more counts support this clonotype. The genes are TRBV20-1 and TRBJ2-7; 9 positions match TRBD2. CDR1 is DFQATT, CDR2 SNEGSKA, per germline (reference sequence). The CDR3 runs to 14 residues. Trimming removed 2 bases from V and 3 bases from J; junction bases left unmatched: 5. This CDR3 reads CSARLAGRFYEQYF. The CDR3 DNA reads TGCAGTGCTAGACTAGCGGGGCGATTCTACGAGCAGTACTTC.

The sample holds many counts of this clonotype. The V gene is TRBV6-4, the J gene TRBJ2-7; 7 positions agree with TRBD1. Germline V CDR1 and CDR2: MRHNA, SNTAGT. J lost 3 bases, V lost 1 base, and 9 bases had no gene match. This CDR3 region has 16 residues. CDR3 in DNA: TGTGCCAGCAGTGACTTGGGACAGACCCTATACTACGAGCAGTACTTC. Translating it yields CASSDLGQTLYYEQYF.

At least ten counts were recorded for this clonotype. This chain uses TRBV2 with TRBJ2-5, with 12 bases identical to TRBD2. This CDR3 comprises 17 residues. V trimming: 5 bases; J trimming: 4 bases; junction bases outside the gene matches: 11. Germline V CDR1 and CDR2: SNHLY, FYNNEI. The CDR3 DNA reads TGTGCCAGCAGTTCTAATCTAGCGGGAGGGCCCGGAGAGACCCAGTACTTC. This translates into CASSSNLAGGPGETQYF.

In the case of this clonotype: A much larger clone lies a single base off, so this may be a read error. V gene TRBV19 combines with J gene TRBJ2-5; possibly TRBD2 for D (5 bases). The V gene's germline CDR1 is LNHDA and CDR2 SQIVND (reference sequence). This CDR3 is 14 amino acids long. The CDR3: CASSIGVLQETKCF. The CDR3 bases are TGTGCCAGTAGTATCGGGGTACTCCAAGAGACCAAGTGCTTC.

The chain joins TRBV27 to TRBJ2-3; 8 bases line up with TRBD2. J was trimmed by 5 bases and V by 4 bases; bases with no gene match: 11. The germline V gene has CDR1 MNHEY and CDR2 SMNVEV (reference sequence). The CDR3 consists of 16 residues. The CDR3 is CASSSPSRGAGDTQYF. The CDR3 bases are TGTGCCAGCAGTTCCCCTTCGCGGGGGGCGGGAGATACGCAGTATTTT.

Ten or more counts support this clonotype. The rearrangement joins TRBV2 to TRBJ1-6; D perhaps matches TRBD1 (5 bases). CDR3 length: 16 residues. Germline V gene data show CDR1 as SNHLY and CDR2 as FYNNEI. V lost 2 bases and J 10 bases, leaving 18 bases between the germline ends. CDR3 in DNA: TGTGCCAGCAGTGAACTAGGGTCGGGGGTTCGATCACCCCTCCACTTT. It specifies CASSELGSGVRSPLHF. Drawing the rest from reference TRBV2 and TRBJ1-6, the complete variable domain is EPEVTQTPSHQVTQMGQEVILRCVPISNHLYFYWYRQILGQKVEFLVSFYNNEISEKSEIFDDQFSVERPDGSNFTLKIRSTKLEDSAMYFCASSELGSGVRSPLHFGNGTRLTVT.